This is a list of T cell receptor beta chains from one sample in a study of a mutant IDH1 vaccine in newly diagnosed glioma. Measured with immunoSEQ multiplex PCR; TCRdb has only the in-frame clones, and not every one. The sample contains over 75,000 clones, roughly 90% of which appear only once. The material sequenced was PBMCs, taken from a glioma patient treated with radiotherapy, temozolomide or both. The receptors derive from a woman between 45 and 65 years old with glioma. The CDR3 runs from the conserved cysteine through the conserved F or W. The D gene is left open where the match is weak. Size is omitted from some rows. Given values are once, few, many or a class for expanded clones.

d_call: TRBD1; v_call: TRBV6-5; j_call: TRBJ1-2; clone_size: NA; cdr3_aa: CASRRRSRGPGGYTF; cdr3_nt: TGTGCCAGCAGGCGTAGATCCAGGGGGCCGGGTGGCTACACCTTC
d_call: NA; v_call: TRBV7-9; j_call: TRBJ2-1; clone_size: NA; cdr3_aa: CASSLANEQFF; cdr3_nt: TGTGCCAGCAGCCTAGCAAATGAGCAGTTCTTC
d_call: NA; v_call: TRBV4-2; j_call: TRBJ2-7; clone_size: NA; cdr3_aa: CASSQLNTSYEQYF; cdr3_nt: TGTGCCAGCAGCCAATTAAATACTTCCTACGAGCAGTACTTC
d_call: TRBD2; v_call: TRBV5-1; j_call: TRBJ2-2; clone_size: once; cdr3_aa: CASSLLAGGNTGELFF; cdr3_nt: TGCGCCAGCAGCTTACTAGCGGGAGGAAACACCGGGGAGCTGTTTTTT
d_call: TRBD1; v_call: TRBV2; j_call: TRBJ2-1; clone_size: NA; cdr3_aa: CASSYRDRTYNEQFF; cdr3_nt: TGTGCCAGCAGCTACCGGGACAGAACTTACAATGAGCAGTTCTTC
d_call: NA; v_call: TRBV9; j_call: TRBJ2-5; clone_size: NA; cdr3_aa: CASSVAGQETQYF; cdr3_nt: TGTGCCAGCAGCGTAGCGGGCCAAGAGACCCAGTACTTC
d_call: NA; v_call: TRBV19; j_call: TRBJ1-5; clone_size: NA; cdr3_aa: CASSIRTTYSNQPQHF; cdr3_nt: TGTGCCAGTAGTATACGGACAACCTATAGCAATCAGCCCCAGCATTTT
d_call: NA; v_call: TRBV19; j_call: TRBJ1-4; clone_size: NA; cdr3_aa: CASSPGRLMNPNEKLFF; cdr3_nt: TGTGCCAGTAGCCCTGGACGGCTTATGAACCCTAATGAAAAACTGTTTTTT
d_call: TRBD2; v_call: TRBV11-2; j_call: TRBJ2-1; clone_size: NA; cdr3_aa: CASNGLAGGDEQFF; cdr3_nt: TGTGCCAGCAACGGACTAGCGGGAGGGGATGAGCAGTTCTTC
d_call: TRBD2; v_call: TRBV5-5; j_call: TRBJ2-7; clone_size: NA; cdr3_aa: CASSLEAGGLTEQYF; cdr3_nt: TGTGCCAGCAGCTTGGAGGCGGGAGGGCTGACTGAGCAGTACTTC
d_call: TRBD2; v_call: TRBV27; j_call: TRBJ2-7; clone_size: NA; cdr3_aa: CASSTTSGLSYEQYF; cdr3_nt: TGTGCCAGCAGTACCACTAGCGGCCTTTCCTACGAGCAGTACTTC
d_call: TRBD1; v_call: TRBV10-3; j_call: TRBJ2-7; clone_size: NA; cdr3_aa: CAITTGTGLTSYEQYF; cdr3_nt: TGTGCCATCACCACCGGGACAGGTTTAACATCCTACGAGCAGTACTTC
d_call: NA; v_call: TRBV27; j_call: TRBJ1-1; clone_size: NA; cdr3_aa: CASSFRGSTEAFF; cdr3_nt: TGTGCCAGCAGCTTCCGGGGAAGCACTGAAGCTTTCTTT
d_call: NA; v_call: TRBV27; j_call: TRBJ2-3; clone_size: NA; cdr3_aa: CASSPLTKTGPEVNTQYF; cdr3_nt: TGTGCCAGCAGTCCGTTGACTAAGACAGGCCCGGAGGTAAATACGCAGTATTTT
d_call: TRBD1; v_call: TRBV27; j_call: TRBJ1-5; clone_size: NA; cdr3_aa: CASSTDRVNQPQHF; cdr3_nt: TGTGCCAGCAGCACGGACAGGGTCAATCAGCCCCAGCATTTT
d_call: TRBD2; v_call: TRBV6-6; j_call: TRBJ2-1; clone_size: NA; cdr3_aa: CASSRTSGVYNEQFF; cdr3_nt: TGTGCCAGCAGCCGGACTAGCGGGGTCTACAATGAGCAGTTCTTC
d_call: NA; v_call: TRBV5-1; j_call: TRBJ2-7; clone_size: NA; cdr3_aa: CASSPGPAGYEQYF; cdr3_nt: TGCGCCAGCAGCCCGGGACCTGCCGGCTACGAGCAGTACTTC
d_call: NA; v_call: TRBV30; j_call: TRBJ2-5; clone_size: NA; cdr3_aa: CAWSGGVDKTQYF; cdr3_nt: TGTGCCTGGAGTGGAGGGGTGGATAAGACCCAGTACTTC
d_call: TRBD2; v_call: TRBV7-9; j_call: TRBJ2-2; clone_size: NA; cdr3_aa: CASSPNKGLAGYTGELFF; cdr3_nt: TGTGCCAGCAGCCCCAACAAGGGACTAGCGGGGTACACCGGGGAGCTGTTTTTT
d_call: NA; v_call: TRBV12-5; j_call: TRBJ1-3; clone_size: NA; cdr3_aa: CASGLVRGRASGNTIYF; cdr3_nt: TGTGCTAGTGGTTTGGTACGGGGCAGGGCCTCTGGAAACACCATATATTTT
d_call: NA; v_call: TRBV7-9; j_call: TRBJ2-7; clone_size: NA; cdr3_aa: CASSSNYEQYF; cdr3_nt: TGTGCCAGCAGCTCCAACTACGAGCAGTACTTC
d_call: NA; v_call: TRBV10-3; j_call: TRBJ2-1; clone_size: NA; cdr3_aa: CAISESTPGEQFF; cdr3_nt: TGTGCCATCAGTGAGTCGACTCCTGGTGAGCAGTTCTTC
d_call: TRBD1; v_call: TRBV6-4; j_call: TRBJ1-1; clone_size: NA; cdr3_aa: CAIITGTGRVDTEAFF; cdr3_nt: TGTGCCATCATAACCGGGACAGGGCGTGTGGACACTGAAGCTTTCTTT
d_call: NA; v_call: TRBV5-4; j_call: TRBJ1-1; clone_size: NA; cdr3_aa: CASSLAQNTEAFF; cdr3_nt: TGTGCCAGCAGCTTGGCCCAAAACACTGAAGCTTTCTTT
d_call: NA; v_call: TRBV5-6; j_call: TRBJ1-6; clone_size: NA; cdr3_aa: CASSRRGVAPAPHF; cdr3_nt: TGTGCCAGCAGCCGCCGGGGGGTCGCGCCAGCACCCCACTTT
d_call: TRBD1; v_call: TRBV2; j_call: TRBJ1-5; clone_size: NA; cdr3_aa: CASKGQGAAGQPQHF; cdr3_nt: TGTGCCAGCAAGGGACAGGGGGCGGCAGGTCAGCCCCAGCATTTT
d_call: NA; v_call: TRBV2; j_call: TRBJ2-7; clone_size: NA; cdr3_aa: CASSWSSGYEQYF; cdr3_nt: TGTGCCAGCAGTTGGTCCTCTGGCTACGAGCAGTACTTC
d_call: NA; v_call: TRBV4-2; j_call: TRBJ2-6; clone_size: once; cdr3_aa: CASSLSTLLGGGANVLTF; cdr3_nt: TGTGCCAGCAGCCTAAGCACCTTGTTGGGAGGTGGGGCCAACGTCCTGACTTTC
d_call: TRBD2; v_call: TRBV7-3; j_call: TRBJ2-1; clone_size: NA; cdr3_aa: CASSPRGLAGVGFWNEQFF; cdr3_nt: TGTGCCAGCAGCCCAAGGGGACTAGCGGGAGTAGGGTTTTGGAATGAGCAGTTCTTC
d_call: NA; v_call: TRBV5-1; j_call: TRBJ2-5; clone_size: NA; cdr3_aa: CASSLEETQYF; cdr3_nt: TGCGCCAGCAGCCTCGAAGAGACCCAGTACTTC
d_call: NA; v_call: TRBV7-9; j_call: TRBJ2-7; clone_size: NA; cdr3_aa: CASSRETVEYF; cdr3_nt: TGTGCCAGCAGCCGAGAAACGGTTGAGTACTTC
d_call: TRBD1; v_call: TRBV7-2; j_call: TRBJ1-4; clone_size: NA; cdr3_aa: CASSQDRGHEKLFF; cdr3_nt: TGTGCCAGCAGCCAAGACAGGGGGCATGAAAAACTGTTTTTT
d_call: NA; v_call: TRBV11-2; j_call: TRBJ2-5; clone_size: once; cdr3_aa: CASSSQGQETQYF; cdr3_nt: TGTGCCAGCAGCTCTCAGGGGCAAGAGACCCAGTACTTC
d_call: NA; v_call: TRBV7-3; j_call: TRBJ2-1; clone_size: once; cdr3_aa: CASSLAAASYNEQFF; cdr3_nt: TGTGCCAGCAGCTTAGCGGCAGCCTCCTACAATGAGCAGTTCTTC
d_call: NA; v_call: TRBV10-3; j_call: TRBJ2-1; clone_size: NA; cdr3_aa: CAIRALGPILNEQFF; cdr3_nt: TGTGCCATCAGGGCCCTAGGCCCGATACTCAATGAGCAGTTCTTC
d_call: TRBD2; v_call: TRBV9; j_call: TRBJ2-5; clone_size: NA; cdr3_aa: CASSAGTGGVETQYF; cdr3_nt: TGTGCCAGCAGTGCGGGGACGGGAGGGGTTGAGACCCAGTACTTC
d_call: TRBD1; v_call: TRBV28; j_call: TRBJ1-5; clone_size: few; cdr3_aa: CASSSTQGNQPQHF; cdr3_nt: TGTGCCAGCAGTTCCACACAGGGGAATCAGCCCCAGCATTTT
d_call: NA; v_call: TRBV28; j_call: TRBJ1-5; clone_size: NA; cdr3_aa: CASSLFRLKGIQPQHF; cdr3_nt: TGTGCCAGCAGTTTGTTTCGTCTCAAAGGCATACAGCCCCAGCATTTT
d_call: TRBD1; v_call: TRBV5-4; j_call: TRBJ2-7; clone_size: NA; cdr3_aa: CASSPLADRAYEQYF; cdr3_nt: TGTGCCAGCAGCCCCTTAGCGGACAGGGCTTACGAGCAGTACTTC
d_call: NA; v_call: TRBV13; j_call: TRBJ2-7; clone_size: NA; cdr3_aa: CASSLGTSYEQYF; cdr3_nt: TGTGCCAGCAGCTTAGGAACCTCCTACGAGCAGTACTTC
d_call: NA; v_call: TRBV5-1; j_call: TRBJ2-5; clone_size: once; cdr3_aa: CASSLEGGETQYF; cdr3_nt: TGCGCCAGCAGCTTGGAGGGGGGAGAGACCCAGTACTTC
d_call: NA; v_call: TRBV27; j_call: TRBJ1-4; clone_size: NA; cdr3_aa: CASSLSTIGREKLFF; cdr3_nt: TGTGCCAGCAGTTTATCGACTATCGGGAGGGAAAAACTGTTTTTT
d_call: TRBD2; v_call: TRBV9; j_call: TRBJ2-1; clone_size: NA; cdr3_aa: CASSVGPGLVSYNEQFF; cdr3_nt: TGTGCCAGCAGCGTAGGTCCGGGACTAGTTTCCTACAATGAGCAGTTCTTC
d_call: NA; v_call: TRBV4-1; j_call: TRBJ2-4; clone_size: NA; cdr3_aa: CASSQARLGGGNIQYF; cdr3_nt: TGCGCCAGCAGCCAAGCCCGGCTAGGGGGGGGAAACATTCAGTACTTC
d_call: NA; v_call: TRBV4-1; j_call: TRBJ1-6; clone_size: NA; cdr3_aa: CASSPGQLNSPLHF; cdr3_nt: TGCGCCAGCAGCCCCGGTCAGCTAAATTCACCCCTCCACTTT
d_call: NA; v_call: TRBV9; j_call: TRBJ2-3; clone_size: NA; cdr3_aa: CASSVHSGKTDTQYF; cdr3_nt: TGTGCCAGCAGCGTACACTCCGGGAAGACAGATACGCAGTATTTT
d_call: TRBD1; v_call: TRBV28; j_call: TRBJ2-2; clone_size: NA; cdr3_aa: CASRGDRGPVGELFF; cdr3_nt: TGTGCCAGCAGGGGGGACAGGGGGCCAGTCGGGGAGCTGTTTTTT
d_call: NA; v_call: TRBV10-3; j_call: TRBJ1-2; clone_size: few; cdr3_aa: CAISDQGGYTF; cdr3_nt: TGTGCCATCAGTGACCAGGGTGGCTACACCTTC
d_call: NA; v_call: TRBV5-6; j_call: TRBJ2-7; clone_size: NA; cdr3_aa: CASSRRDGTYEQYF; cdr3_nt: TGTGCCAGCAGCCGGAGGGACGGAACCTACGAGCAGTACTTC
d_call: NA; v_call: TRBV27; j_call: TRBJ1-6; clone_size: NA; cdr3_aa: CASSPRPDRSPLHF; cdr3_nt: TGTGCCAGCAGCCCTAGGCCAGACCGTTCACCCCTCCACTTT
d_call: NA; v_call: TRBV28; j_call: TRBJ2-5; clone_size: NA; cdr3_aa: CASQRHRAYQETQYF; cdr3_nt: TGTGCCTCCCAACGTCACAGGGCTTACCAAGAGACCCAGTACTTC
d_call: NA; v_call: TRBV4-1; j_call: TRBJ2-1; clone_size: NA; cdr3_aa: CASSPLGNAPSNEQFF; cdr3_nt: TGCGCCAGCAGCCCTCTAGGGAACGCCCCCTCCAATGAGCAGTTCTTC
d_call: NA; v_call: TRBV5-6; j_call: TRBJ2-7; clone_size: NA; cdr3_aa: CASSLPGSINEQYF; cdr3_nt: TGTGCCAGCAGCTTACCAGGTTCAATCAACGAGCAGTACTTC
d_call: NA; v_call: TRBV29-1; j_call: TRBJ2-1; clone_size: NA; cdr3_aa: CSVEGGRRSYNEQFF; cdr3_nt: TGCAGCGTTGAAGGGGGACGGCGCTCCTACAATGAGCAGTTCTTC
d_call: NA; v_call: TRBV6-1; j_call: TRBJ2-1; clone_size: NA; cdr3_aa: CASSESSGADYNEQFF; cdr3_nt: TGTGCCAGCAGTGAATCTTCGGGAGCGGATTACAATGAGCAGTTCTTC
d_call: NA; v_call: TRBV7-6; j_call: TRBJ1-6; clone_size: NA; cdr3_aa: CASSLNRVSYNSPLHF; cdr3_nt: TGTGCCAGCAGCTTAAACAGGGTCTCCTATAATTCACCCCTCCACTTT
d_call: TRBD1; v_call: TRBV6-5; j_call: TRBJ1-2; clone_size: NA; cdr3_aa: CASSYYGQGAYGYTF; cdr3_nt: TGTGCCAGCAGTTACTATGGACAGGGAGCCTATGGCTACACCTTC
d_call: TRBD2; v_call: TRBV5-8; j_call: TRBJ2-2; clone_size: NA; cdr3_aa: CASSLELAGGPTGELFF; cdr3_nt: TGTGCCAGCAGCTTGGAGCTAGCGGGAGGGCCGACCGGGGAGCTGTTTTTT
d_call: TRBD2; v_call: TRBV5-4; j_call: TRBJ2-3; clone_size: NA; cdr3_aa: CASSLAGRMTDTQYF; cdr3_nt: TGTGCCAGCAGCTTGGCCGGGAGGATGACAGATACGCAGTATTTT
d_call: TRBD2; v_call: TRBV7-6; j_call: TRBJ2-1; clone_size: NA; cdr3_aa: CASSSPLGKREDEQFF; cdr3_nt: TGTGCCAGCAGCTCCCCGCTGGGGAAGCGGGAAGATGAGCAGTTCTTC